Below are 8 T cell receptor beta chains sequenced from a single sample in a study of PD-1 blockade in classical Hodgkin lymphoma (dated by TCRdb to the early 2020s). The time point label here, explained by the study, means: cycle 2 day 1 (C2D1) of nivolumab. All trial patients had relapsed after autologous stem cell transplantation, with cohorts A, B and C differing in prior brentuximab vedotin exposure. The library came from the immunoSEQ multiplex PCR assay. Here the immuneACCESS table is served through TCRdb, limited to in-frame sequences with V and J called. Missing clones are a known gap in these copies; in checked studies unresolved V genes cover under half, and the rest lacks a known reason. This sample holds over 25,000 clones; approximately 78% were observed only once. The biggest ten clones account for approximately 10% of the sample. Sequences were derived from peripheral blood mononuclear cells (PBMCs), sampled before the second cycle of nivolumab. All receptors derive from a human donor with classical Hodgkin lymphoma.

The V and J genes are TRBV11-3 and TRBJ1-2; TRBD1 matches at 7 bases. J was trimmed by 13 bases and V by 4 bases; bases with no gene match: 12. Looked up from germline, CDR1 is SGHNT and CDR2 is YENEEA. CDR3 length equals 13 residues. CDR3 bases: TGTGCCAGCAGCTCCTCCCATGCAGGGGGTATCACCTTC. Protein sequence: CASSSSHAGGITF.

The chain links TRBV28 to TRBJ1-5; D uncertain. This CDR3 has 14 amino acids. Deletions cut 7 bases from V and 11 bases from J, with 21 bases between. Germline values: CDR1 MDHEN, CDR2 SYDVKM. The CDR3 region is CASTPPGRPVAQHF. The CDR3, as DNA: TGTGCCAGCACCCCCCCCGGCCGTCCTGTTGCCCAGCATTTT.

The chain joins TRBV4-3 to TRBJ2-3; a possible D gene is TRBD1 (7 bases). Germline CDR1 and CDR2: LGHNA and YSLEER. This CDR3 has 16 amino acids. Trimming took off 4 bases at V and 2 bases at J, with 16 bases between the two ends. This CDR3 is CASSLLGGQHTDTQYF. The CDR3 DNA reads TGCGCCAGCAGCCTCCTGGGGGGACAGCACACAGATACGCAGTATTTT.

V is TRBV30 and J is TRBJ2-3; 7 nucleotides align to TRBD2. This CDR3 region has 16 residues. Trimming at V came to 0 bases and at J to 0 bases, leaving 6 bases not matched to a gene. The germline CDR1 and CDR2 sequences are GTSNPN and SVGIG (reference sequence). The CDR3: CAWSVGGGPSTDTQYF. The CDR3 DNA reads as TGTGCCTGGAGTGTTGGGGGAGGGCCTAGCACAGATACGCAGTATTTT.

This clone was seen a handful of times. This rearrangement joins TRBV5-7 to TRBJ1-5; a possible D gene is TRBD1 (5 bases). TRBV5-7 is labeled an ORF, and its function is uncertain. V shed 8 bases and J shed 0 bases, with 21 bases lying between them. CDR3 length: 17 amino acids. CDR3 in DNA: TGTGCCAGTAGAACGAGCAGGGAACGGGATAGCAATCAGCCCCAGCATTTT. It is translated as CASRTSRERDSNQPQHF.

The chain joins TRBV7-2 to TRBJ2-6; TRBD2 matches 12 bases. Germline CDR1 is SGHTA and CDR2 is FQGNSA. V was pared by 3 bases and J by 0 bases, with 3 bases of the junction left unmatched. CDR3 length: 18 residues. CDR3 protein: CASSFLAGGNSGANVLTF. The CDR3 DNA sequence: TGTGCCAGCAGCTTTCTAGCGGGGGGGAACTCTGGGGCCAACGTCCTGACTTTC.

V is TRBV4-1 and J is TRBJ1-4; the D is unclear. CDR1 and CDR2 (germline): MGHRA, YSYEKL. This CDR3 comprises 16 residues. V was clipped by 4 bases and J by 13 bases, with 25 bases between them. This CDR3 reads CASSLLLQPRADGLFF. The CDR3, as DNA: TGCGCCAGCAGCCTACTCCTTCAACCCCGAGCGGATGGACTGTTTTTT.

CDR3 region: CASSYSRSSGNTIYF. CDR3 nucleotides: TGTGCCAGCAGTTACTCGCGGTCCTCTGGAAACACCATATATTTT. This chain uses TRBV6-5 with TRBJ1-3, with D unclear. The germline CDR1 and CDR2 sequences are MNHEY and SVGAGI. V lost 0 bases, J lost 0 bases, and 6 bases lay in between. This CDR3 has 15 residues.